This TCR beta chain was identified during a study of beta chain features in type 1 diabetes. For the study at large: In age, gender and cell yields, patients were similar to healthy donors. The study's findings and limits: Among type 1 diabetes patients, VDJ junctions had fewer insertions and more deletions.

This clone has just a few counts. Its antigen is undetermined. The entirety of the isolated RNA underwent reverse transcription, so expressed TCRB transcripts were sequenced. Repertoires were generated with immunoSEQ multiplex PCR, while TCRdb's copy carries only in-frame clones and drops some. The sample has roughly 150,000 clones, around 10% seen once. V was pared by 8 bases and J by 8 bases, with 13 bases between. The CDR3 totals 12 residues. Germline V gene data show CDR1 as SGHTA and CDR2 as FQGNSA. The genes are TRBV7-2 and TRBJ2-1; D remains ambiguous. The TCR comes from a man between 18 and 29 years old in good health. Sequencing was carried out using central memory CD4+ T cells from blood. CDR3 sequence (DNA): TGTGCCAGCGGAACTACGGACGATGAGCAGTTCTTC. This codes for CASGTTDDEQFF.